This TCR beta chain was captured in a study of T-cell memory formation after mild COVID-19. Study-level background: Largely, TCR clusters stayed within a single donor.

The germline V and J ends were trimmed by 3 bases and 11 bases, with 12 bases remaining between them. The CDR3 is made up of 13 amino acids. The germline V gene encodes CDR1 SGHNT and CDR2 YYREEE (reference sequence). In the case of this clonotype: Its cognate antigen is unknown.

Study results and caveats: Nothing confirmed that second-wave clones peaking on day 37 were specific for SARS-CoV-2.

TCR alpha and TCR beta cDNA libraries with sample barcodes and UMIs came from 5'RACE using constant-segment primers. TCRdb called the 5' RACE reads again in MiXCR, with one record for every CDR3 protein. Of around 200,000 distinct CDR3 sequences listed, approximately 10% are singletons. Sequenced: PBMCs or a T cell subset sorted from them (not recorded which). V gene TRBV5-4 combines with J gene TRBJ1-6; maybe TRBD1 (5 bases). This TCR was recovered from a man between 18 and 29 years old who had mild COVID-19 (a few samples of this study predate the infection). Cell type and time point are not known. The CDR3 bases are TGTGCCAGCAGCTCGTCGGTGGGGGCACCCCTCCACTTT. It codes for CASSSSVGAPLHF.